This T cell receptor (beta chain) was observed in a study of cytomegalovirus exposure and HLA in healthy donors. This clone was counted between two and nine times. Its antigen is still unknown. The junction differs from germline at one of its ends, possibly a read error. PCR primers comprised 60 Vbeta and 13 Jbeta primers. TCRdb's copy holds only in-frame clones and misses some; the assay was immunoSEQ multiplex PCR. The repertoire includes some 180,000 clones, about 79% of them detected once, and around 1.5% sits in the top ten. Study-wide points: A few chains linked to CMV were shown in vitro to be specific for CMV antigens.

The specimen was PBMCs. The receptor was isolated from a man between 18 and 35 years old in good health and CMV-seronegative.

CDR3 nucleotide sequence: TGTGCCAGCAGCCGCACTACGCAAATCTTC. Its protein product is CASSRTTQIF. The chain recombines TRBV7-2 with TRBJ2-1; no reliable D call. The CDR3 length is 10 residues. From germline, CDR1 is SGHTA and CDR2 FQGNSA.